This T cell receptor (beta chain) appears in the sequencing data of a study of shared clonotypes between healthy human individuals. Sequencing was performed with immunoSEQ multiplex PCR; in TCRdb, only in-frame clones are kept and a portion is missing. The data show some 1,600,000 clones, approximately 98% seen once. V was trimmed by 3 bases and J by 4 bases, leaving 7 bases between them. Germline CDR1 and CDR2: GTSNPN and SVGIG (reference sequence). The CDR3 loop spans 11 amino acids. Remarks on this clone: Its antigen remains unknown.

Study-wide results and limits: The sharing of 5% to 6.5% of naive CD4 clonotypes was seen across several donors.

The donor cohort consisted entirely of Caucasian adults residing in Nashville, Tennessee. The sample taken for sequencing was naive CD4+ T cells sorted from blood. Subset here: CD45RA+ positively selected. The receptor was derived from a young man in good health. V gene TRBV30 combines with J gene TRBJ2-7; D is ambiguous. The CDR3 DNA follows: TGTGCCTGGAGGGTCCAGTACGAGCAGTACTTC. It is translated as CAWRVQYEQYF.